A single sample is the source of the 5 T cell receptor beta chains below, sequenced in a study of blood T cells in healthy people across ages. Sample-barcoded 5' priming and a J-beta primer mix drove a second PCR of roughly 6 to 12 cycles. TCRdb independently ran MiXCR on the 5' RACE reads; one entry per CDR3 protein. The repertoire includes roughly 900,000 distinct CDR3 sequences, roughly 43% of them detected once, and 10% to 15% sits in the top ten. Sequenced material: blood. These receptors were obtained from a man aged 25 to 40 in good health.

This chain links TRBV28 with TRBJ2-7; D is perhaps TRBD1 (5 bases). The CDR3 consists of 12 residues. CDR1 and CDR2 (germline): MDHEN, SYDVKM. Trimming removed 5 bases from V and 7 bases from J, with 12 bases in between. Here the CDR3 DNA reads TGTGCCAGCAGTCAGGGCTTTAGGGAGCAGTACTTC. Its protein is CASSQGFREQYF.

This chain uses TRBV29-1 with TRBJ2-5; D possibly corresponds to TRBD2 (6 bases). Per germline, CDR1 SQVTM and CDR2 ANQGSEA. The CDR3 is made up of 13 amino acids. V shed 4 bases and J shed 11 bases, with 20 bases lying between them. The CDR3 reads CSVVGRNGKEQYF. The DNA for the CDR3 is TGCAGCGTTGTAGGGAGGAACGGGAAAGAGCAGTACTTC.

This clonotype occurred many times. This chain links TRBV3-1 with TRBJ2-7; no definite D call. Germline CDR1 and CDR2: LGHDT and YNNKEL (reference sequence). The germline V and J ends were trimmed by 0 bases and 0 bases, with 9 bases remaining between them. The CDR3 runs to 15 residues. CDR3 coding DNA: TGTGCCAGCAGCCAAGATGGGGTTAGCTCCTACGAGCAGTACTTC. Amino acids: CASSQDGVSSYEQYF.

The chain combines TRBV6-2 or TRBV6-3 with TRBJ1-2, with unresolved D. CDR1 is MNHEY, CDR2 SVGEGT, per germline. The V gene lost 2 bases and the J gene lost 7 bases, with 11 bases spanning the gap. The CDR3 totals 13 residues. The CDR3 nucleotides are TGTGCCAGCAGTTACCCCGGCACCGCTGGCTACACCTTC. Encoded protein: CASSYPGTAGYTF.

This rearrangement joins TRBV12-3 or TRBV12-4 to TRBJ2-3; D is unclear. This CDR3 is 13 amino acids long. Trimming shortened V by 6 bases and J by 1 base, and 8 bases separated the two germline ends. The CDR3 DNA follows: TGTGCCAGCAGGCCCAGCGGCACAGATACGCAGTATTTT. This encodes CASRPSGTDTQYF.